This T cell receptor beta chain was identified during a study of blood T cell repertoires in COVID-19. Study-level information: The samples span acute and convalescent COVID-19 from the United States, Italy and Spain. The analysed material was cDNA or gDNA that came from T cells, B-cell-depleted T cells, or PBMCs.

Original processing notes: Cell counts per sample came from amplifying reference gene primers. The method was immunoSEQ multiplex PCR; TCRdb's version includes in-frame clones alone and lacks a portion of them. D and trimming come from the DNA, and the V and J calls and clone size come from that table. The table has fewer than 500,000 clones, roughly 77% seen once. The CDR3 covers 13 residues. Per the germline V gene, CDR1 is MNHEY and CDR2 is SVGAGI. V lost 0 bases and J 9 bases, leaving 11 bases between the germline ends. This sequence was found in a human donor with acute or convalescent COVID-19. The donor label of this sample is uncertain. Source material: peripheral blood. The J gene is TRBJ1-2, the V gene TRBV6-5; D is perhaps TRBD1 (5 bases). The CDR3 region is CASSYSRQGSYTF. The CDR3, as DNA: TGTGCCAGCAGTTACTCCCGGCAGGGAAGCTACACCTTC.